This is a list of T cell receptor beta chains from one sample in a study of cytomegalovirus exposure and HLA in healthy donors. Generated by immunoSEQ multiplex PCR, the TCRdb table keeps only in-frame clones and is missing some. The sample carries 150,000 to 200,000 clones, 62% recorded once. Sequences were obtained from PBMCs. These receptors were obtained from a man aged 40-55 years in good health and CMV-seronegative. Each CDR3 is given without its conserved first and last residue. The D gene is left open where the match is weak.

j_call v_call d_call cdr3_aa
TRBJ2-1 TRBV18 TRBD2 ASSGSGTLNEQF
TRBJ2-3 TRBV10-3 TRBD1 AISGPLGTGHTDTQY
TRBJ1-1 TRBV5-5 . ASSFAGFGGVNTEAF
TRBJ1-4 TRBV13 TRBD1 ASSGDRTATNEKLF
TRBJ2-2 TRBV14 . ASSPLGVNTGELF
TRBJ2-5 TRBV7-8 TRBD1 ASSGPTGRGETQY
TRBJ2-2 TRBV19 . ASSILAGTGELF
TRBJ1-4 TRBV30 . AWSWGGSEKLF
TRBJ2-5 TRBV30 . ACLSMAGETQY
TRBJ1-2 TRBV5-1 . ASSLGRGDGYT
TRBJ1-3 TRBV11-2 . ASSLGQVSGNTIY
TRBJ2-5 TRBV10-3 . AIRGEAGETQY
TRBJ2-5 TRBV6-1 . ASSEMRETQY
TRBJ1-3 TRBV5-1 . ASSPTESSGNTIY
TRBJ1-2 TRBV25-1 . ASSERQDYGYT
TRBJ2-1 TRBV7-2 . ASSMDSYNEQF
TRBJ1-1 TRBV15 TRBD1 ATSIQGAWDTEAF
TRBJ1-6 TRBV19 TRBD1 ASRLGQGSSPLH
TRBJ2-2 TRBV19 TRBD1 ASSRTGGNTGELF
TRBJ1-2 TRBV6-1 . ASRRRAESNYGYT
TRBJ2-7 TRBV6-5 . ASTRHRYEQY
TRBJ1-2 TRBV27 . ASSLKPRGYGYT
TRBJ2-7 TRBV11-2 . ASSTPNTGFHEQY
TRBJ2-7 TRBV29-1 TRBD1 SVGQGFNEQY
TRBJ1-3 TRBV2 . ASNQGTFTGNTIY
TRBJ2-1 TRBV21-1 . ASSKDPPSGRNNEQF
TRBJ2-1 TRBV7-3 . ASSLTALGEQF
TRBJ2-7 TRBV5-1 . ASSLDGPNYEQY
TRBJ2-7 TRBV6-5 TRBD1 ASSPAGTGAYEQY
TRBJ2-1 TRBV5-1 TRBD2 ASSRLAGGLNEQF
TRBJ2-7 TRBV5-4 TRBD1 ASSRSGTGLNEQY
TRBJ2-3 TRBV6-5 TRBD1 ASSRGQEGTDTQY
. TRBV4-1 . ASSQSLSEQY
TRBJ2-7 TRBV2 . ASSEGLAEHYEQY
TRBJ2-1 TRBV5-4 TRBD2 ASRRAGGTNEQF
TRBJ2-5 TRBV18 TRBD1 ASSVTQGQETQY
TRBJ2-2 TRBV7-2 TRBD1 ASSFRQGGTGELF
TRBJ2-1 TRBV4-2 TRBD2 ASSHRLAGASMDNEQF
TRBJ2-1 TRBV10-3 TRBD2 AISEGGGDLLNEQF
TRBJ2-3 TRBV4-1 . ASSQTGTTDTQY
TRBJ2-1 TRBV19 TRBD2 ASSISSGGVPEQF